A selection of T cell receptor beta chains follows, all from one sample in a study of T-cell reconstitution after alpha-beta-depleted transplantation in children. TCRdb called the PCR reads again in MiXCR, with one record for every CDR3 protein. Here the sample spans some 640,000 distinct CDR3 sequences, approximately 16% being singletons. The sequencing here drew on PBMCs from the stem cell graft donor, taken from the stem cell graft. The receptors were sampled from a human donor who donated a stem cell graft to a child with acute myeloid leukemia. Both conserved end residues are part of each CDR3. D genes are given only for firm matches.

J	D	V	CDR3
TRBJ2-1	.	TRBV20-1	CSASPSTLEQFF
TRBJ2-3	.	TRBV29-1	CSVEVEGRTDTQYF
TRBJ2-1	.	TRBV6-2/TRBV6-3	CASRRRAPSSYNEQFF
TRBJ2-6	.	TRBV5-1	CASSIGGLTGANVLTF
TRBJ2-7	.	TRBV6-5	CASSYSLRGEYEQYF
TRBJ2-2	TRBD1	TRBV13	CASSSNRGFTGELFF
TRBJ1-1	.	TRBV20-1	CSARAGVFEAFF
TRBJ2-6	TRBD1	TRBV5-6	CASSPDRAAGANVLTF
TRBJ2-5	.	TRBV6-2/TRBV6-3	CASSYSFPGTTQETQYF
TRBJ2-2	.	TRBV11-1	CASSRRSGELFF
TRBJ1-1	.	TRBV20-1	CSARRFGQGNTEAFF
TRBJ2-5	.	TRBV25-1	CASGEYLQGTQYF
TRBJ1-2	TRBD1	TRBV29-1	CSVDEAGQGGSYTF
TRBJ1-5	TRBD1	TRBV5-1	CASSLGQANQPQQF
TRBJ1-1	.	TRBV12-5	CASGQGVSTEAFF
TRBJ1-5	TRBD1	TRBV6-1	CASNTGDSGNQPQHF
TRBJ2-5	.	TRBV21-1	CARGRSRDETQYF
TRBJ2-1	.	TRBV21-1	CASIKNPRIGGASWYEQFF